This passage covers 23 T cell receptor beta chains from one sample sequenced in a study of PD-L1 blockade in urothelial cancer. Only in-frame clones appear in the TCRdb table, and some are missing; sequencing was by immunoSEQ multiplex PCR. The sample has about 63,000 clones; 80% to 90% are singletons. The time point was: pretreatment peripheral blood. The sample was PBMCs, taken around atezolizumab (anti-PD-L1) treatment. The source is a man aged 65 to 85 with urothelial cancer.

The rearrangement uses TRBV7-9 and TRBJ1-1, with a tentative D call TRBD1 (5 bases). Germline V gene sequence: CDR1 SEHNR, CDR2 FQNEAQ (reference sequence). Trimming removed 1 base at V and 2 bases at J, with 11 bases between. The CDR3 sequence is 15 residues long. The CDR3 sequence: CASSLGGGGNTEAFF. CDR3 nucleotide sequence: TGTGCCAGCAGCTTAGGCGGGGGAGGAAACACTGAAGCTTTCTTT.

J is TRBJ1-4 and V is TRBV5-4; no clear D. Per germline, CDR1 SGHNT and CDR2 YYREEE (reference sequence). The V end was cut by 2 bases, the J end by 3 bases, with 14 bases between. CDR3 length: 16 amino acids. This chain's CDR3 is CASSFSRGDANEKLFF. Written as DNA, the CDR3 is TGTGCCAGCAGCTTCTCCCGGGGAGACGCTAATGAAAAACTGTTTTTT.

The V gene is TRBV6-5, the J gene TRBJ2-1, with 8 bases matching TRBD2. The CDR3 has 15 amino acids. The V gene end was trimmed by 8 bases and the J gene end by 2 bases; junction bases not matched to a gene: 8. Germline V CDR1 and CDR2: MNHEY, SVGAGI. CDR3 region: CASRRAGGPYNEQFF. The CDR3 nucleotides are TGTGCCAGCCGAAGGGCGGGGGGCCCCTACAATGAGCAGTTCTTC.

CDR3 sequence reads: CAGRRTGNYGYTF. CDR3 sequence (DNA): TGTGCCGGAAGGAGGACAGGTAACTATGGCTACACCTTC. The genes are TRBV7-2 and TRBJ1-2, with 7 bases that match TRBD1. J lost 1 base, V lost 11 bases, and 7 bases had no gene match. The CDR3 loop spans 13 amino acids. Germline V lookup: CDR1 SGHTA, CDR2 FQGNSA.

The chain joins TRBV7-2 to TRBJ2-1; D possibly corresponds to TRBD1 (5 bases). The V gene lost 6 bases and the J gene lost 8 bases, with 11 bases spanning the gap. This CDR3 contains 12 residues. The germline CDR1 and CDR2 sequences are SGHTA and FQGNSA. The CDR3 bases are TGTGCCAGCAGTTCCAGGGCGGATGAGCAGTTCTTC. Translation gives CASSSRADEQFF.

This chain uses TRBV19 with TRBJ1-2, with a tentative D call TRBD1 (5 bases). Germline V gene sequence: CDR1 LNHDA, CDR2 SQIVND (reference sequence). The V gene lost 5 bases and the J gene lost 3 bases, with 13 bases spanning the gap. The CDR3 sequence is 14 residues long. Here the CDR3 reads CASSRDRAHYGYTF. Written as DNA, the CDR3 is TGTGCCAGTAGTCGCGACAGAGCCCACTATGGCTACACCTTC.

Points on this clone: This sample includes further DNA sequences coding for the same CDR3. The rearrangement uses TRBV4-2 and TRBJ1-4; D ambiguous. The CDR3 spans 15 residues. The germline V and J ends were trimmed by 0 bases and 5 bases, with 10 bases remaining between them. Germline V gene sequence: CDR1 LGHNA, CDR2 YNFKEQ. Here the CDR3 reads CASSQDPGGNEKLFF. CDR3 nucleotides: TGTGCCAGCAGCCAAGATCCCGGAGGAAATGAAAAACTGTTTTTT.

This clone was seen a few times. CDR3 DNA: TGTGCCAGCAGTTACTTTACAGGGGGCAATAATTCACCCCTCCACTTT. It specifies CASSYFTGGNNSPLHF. This chain connects TRBV6-5 to TRBJ1-6; 9 positions match TRBD1. This CDR3 contains 16 residues. Germline CDR1 reads MNHEY; CDR2 reads SVGAGI. After removal of 1 base from V and 5 bases from J, the junction contained 3 bases not matched to a gene.

The chain couples TRBV6-5 to TRBJ2-5; 11 bases line up with TRBD2. The CDR3 is 16 amino acids. The germline V gene has CDR1 MNHEY and CDR2 SVGAGI. J lost 3 bases, V lost 0 bases, and 3 bases had no gene match. CDR3 nucleotide sequence: TGTGCCAGCAGTTACTCGCGACTAGCGGGGAAAGAGACCCAGTACTTC. It codes for CASSYSRLAGKETQYF.

This chain links TRBV7-2 with TRBJ1-2; weak D call: TRBD1 (5 bases). Trimming took 1 base from V and 2 from J, leaving 11 bases between them. The CDR3 is 15 residues long. From germline, CDR1 is SGHTA and CDR2 FQGNSA. The chain's CDR3 is CASSLVTGANYGYTF. CDR3 nucleotide sequence: TGTGCCAGCAGCTTAGTTACAGGAGCAAACTATGGCTACACCTTC.

The V and J genes are TRBV27 and TRBJ1-2, with D tentatively TRBD1 (5 bases). Germline V gene data show CDR1 as MNHEY and CDR2 as SMNVEV (reference sequence). V shed 0 bases and J shed 0 bases, with 11 bases lying between them. This CDR3 has 16 residues. This CDR3 is CASSLSPGRTNYGYTF. In DNA, the CDR3 is TGTGCCAGCAGTTTATCCCCAGGGCGAACTAACTATGGCTACACCTTC.

The chain uses TRBV5-4 and TRBJ1-2, with a possible D match to TRBD1 (6 bases). Trimming took 0 bases from V and 0 from J, leaving 15 bases between them. Germline V gives CDR1 SGHNT, CDR2 YYREEE (reference sequence). The CDR3 is 17 residues long. The CDR3 coding sequence is TGTGCCAGCAGCTTGGCCGGGGGGGCACTTACTAACTATGGCTACACCTTC. It translates to CASSLAGGALTNYGYTF.

The chain recombines TRBV9 with TRBJ2-1; TRBD2 matches 9 bases. Trimming at V came to 0 bases and at J to 7 bases, leaving 8 bases not matched to a gene. Germline V gives CDR1 SGDLS, CDR2 YYNGEE. The CDR3 extends over 16 amino acids. In nucleotides, the CDR3 is TGTGCCAGCAGCGTAGGGGGTAGCGGGGGCTGGAATGAGCAGTTCTTC. As protein: CASSVGGSGGWNEQFF.

V and J are TRBV7-2 and TRBJ2-1, with TRBD2 identical over 7 bases. Germline loops: CDR1 SGHTA, CDR2 FQGNSA. CDR3 length equals 13 residues. Germline trimming cut 5 bases from V and 3 bases from J; bases unmatched to any gene: 1. The CDR3 DNA follows: TGTGCCAGCAGCAGGGACTACTACAATGAGCAGTTCTTC. It translates to CASSRDYYNEQFF. Full variable domain (rest looked up from reference TRBV7-2 and TRBJ2-1): GAGVSQSPSNKVTEKGKDVELRCDPISGHTALYWYRQSLGQGLEFLIYFQGNSAPDKSGLPSDRFSAERTGGSVSTLTIQRTQQEDSAVYLCASSRDYYNEQFFGPGTRLTVL.

The chain recombines TRBV29-1 with TRBJ2-3; D is perhaps TRBD1 (6 bases). Germline V gives CDR1 SQVTM, CDR2 ANQGSEA. V was cut by 6 bases and J by 6 bases, with 19 bases left in between. This CDR3 contains 14 residues. CDR3 in amino acids: CSVFQGGTWDTQYF. As DNA, the CDR3 is TGCAGCGTATTTCAAGGGGGTACTTGGGATACGCAGTATTTT.

V is TRBV4-2 and J is TRBJ1-1, with a possible D match to TRBD1 (5 bases). The CDR3 is 14 amino acids. V lost 0 bases and J lost 5, with 10 bases in between. The germline CDR1 and CDR2 sequences are LGHNA and YNFKEQ. CDR3 DNA: TGTGCCAGCAGCCAAGATTTGGGGGGGACTGAAGCTTTCTTT. Amino acids: CASSQDLGGTEAFF.

This clone appeared a single time. The chain employs TRBV19 and TRBJ1-5; a possible D gene is TRBD1 (5 bases). The germline V and J ends were trimmed by 4 bases and 0 bases, with 16 bases remaining between them. Looked up from germline, CDR1 is LNHDA and CDR2 is SQIVND (reference sequence). The CDR3 contains 17 residues. The CDR3 DNA reads as TGTGCCAGTAGTACCCGGGGGGGATCCTATAGCAATCAGCCCCAGCATTTT. Its translation: CASSTRGGSYSNQPQHF. Full variable domain (remainder filled in from reference TRBV19 and TRBJ1-5): DGGITQSPKYLFRKEGQNVTLSCEQNLNHDAMYWYRQDPGQGLRLIYYSQIVNDFQKGDIAEGYSVSREKKESFPLTVTSAQKNPTAFYLCASSTRGGSYSNQPQHFGDGTRLSIL.

V usage is TRBV20-1 and J usage is TRBJ2-7; D possibly corresponds to TRBD1 (5 bases). The V gene lost 6 bases and the J gene lost 6 bases, with 12 bases spanning the gap. Germline assignment: CDR1 DFQATT and CDR2 SNEGSKA (reference sequence). The CDR3 covers 11 residues. The CDR3, as DNA: TGCAGTGCCAACCAGGGATTCGAGCAGTACTTC. Its protein product is CSANQGFEQYF.

V is TRBV29-1 and J is TRBJ1-1, with 8 bases matching TRBD1. CDR1 is SQVTM and CDR2 is ANQGSEA in the germline V gene. Trimming took 5 bases from V and 0 from J; bases not matched to a gene: 5. The CDR3 has 14 amino acids. The CDR3 loop reads CSVRTGFMNTEAFF. In nucleotides, the CDR3 is TGCAGCGTTCGGACAGGGTTTATGAACACTGAAGCTTTCTTT.

A single count supports this clone. Other nucleotide sequences from this sample produce the same CDR3. The chain combines TRBV5-1 with TRBJ2-1; D is undetermined. Germline V lookup: CDR1 SGHRS, CDR2 YFSETQ. The CDR3 extends over 12 amino acids. V was shortened by 4 bases and J by 6 bases, with 8 bases between the two germline ends. CDR3 region: CASSPTSNEQFF. The CDR3 nucleotides are TGCGCCAGCAGCCCAACAAGCAATGAGCAGTTCTTC.

V gene TRBV6-5 combines with J gene TRBJ1-1; unclear D gene. CDR1 MNHEY and CDR2 SVGAGI come from the germline V gene. The CDR3 extends over 15 amino acids. Between the trimmed V and J ends, which lost 2 bases and 1 base, there was a span of 11 bases. The CDR3 DNA is TGTGCCAGCAGTTACGAGTTTGGAGGGAACACTGAAGCTTTCTTT. Its protein is CASSYEFGGNTEAFF.

This clone has just a few counts. The V call is TRBV7-9, the J call TRBJ1-3; no clear D. This CDR3 region has 13 residues. The V and J ends lost 4 bases and 3 bases respectively, with 7 bases between them. CDR1 is SEHNR, CDR2 FQNEAQ, per germline (reference sequence). The chain's CDR3 is CASSSGFGNTIYF. In DNA form, the CDR3 reads TGTGCCAGCAGCTCGGGGTTTGGAAACACCATATATTTT.

The gene calls are TRBV19 and TRBJ1-4; TRBD1 matches 12 bases. V shed 6 bases and J 7 bases; nucleotides not matched to a gene: 12. CDR1 LNHDA and CDR2 SQIVND come from the germline V gene (reference sequence). CDR3 length equals 17 residues. The CDR3 coding sequence is TGTGCCAGTAGCAGAGGGACAGGGGGCGCGGTAATTGAAAAACTGTTTTTT. Translating gives CASSRGTGGAVIEKLFF.